These 28 T cell receptor beta chains were sequenced from one sample in a study of T-cell memory formation after mild COVID-19. Each CDR3 protein is one row after TCRdb ran MiXCR on the 5' RACE reads. The data hold fewer than 700,000 distinct CDR3 sequences, with more than 15% observed a single time. The specimen sequenced was PBMCs or a T cell subset sorted from them (not recorded which). The receptors here all came from an adult woman who had mild COVID-19 (a few samples of this study predate the infection). Cell type and time point are not known.

This chain joins TRBV4-3 and TRBJ1-6; no clear D gene. Trimming cost V 0 bases and J 8 bases, with 8 bases left between them. Per germline, CDR1 LGHNA and CDR2 YSLEER. This CDR3 is 14 amino acids long. CDR3 DNA: TGCGCCAGCAGCCAAGATTCGAGGGATTCACCCCTCCACTTT. This gives the protein CASSQDSRDSPLHF.

The chain carries TRBV4-1 and TRBJ1-1; D call uncertain. Trimming shortened V by 3 bases and J by 3 bases, and 5 bases separated the two germline ends. This CDR3 is 12 amino acids long. Germline lookup yields CDR1 MGHRA and CDR2 YSYEKL. The CDR3 reads CASSHWDTEAFF. The CDR3, as DNA: TGCGCCAGCAGCCACTGGGACACTGAAGCTTTCTTT.

In its sample, this clonotype was seen a few times. The V gene is TRBV20-1, the J gene TRBJ2-7; 9 positions agree with TRBD2. Germline V gene sequence: CDR1 DFQATT, CDR2 SNEGSKA (reference sequence). CDR3 length: 15 residues. The trim removed 3 bases at V and 2 bases at J, leaving 8 bases unmatched. The CDR3 loop reads CSASGSGSKAYEQYF. The DNA for the CDR3 is TGCAGTGCTAGCGGTAGCGGGAGTAAAGCCTACGAGCAGTACTTC.

This clonotype appeared a few times. The chain has TRBV16 and TRBJ1-2; D not certain. V gave up 0 bases and J gave up 8 bases, with 10 bases separating them. CDR3 length: 13 amino acids. CDR1 and CDR2 from the germline V gene are KGHSY and FQNENV. The CDR3 is CASSQSILEGYTF. The CDR3 DNA follows: TGTGCCAGCAGCCAATCGATACTGGAGGGCTACACCTTC.

The genes are TRBV9 and TRBJ2-5, with a possible D match to TRBD1 (5 bases). Germline V CDR1 and CDR2: SGDLS, YYNGEE. V dropped 0 bases and J dropped 5 bases, with 14 bases sitting between them. This CDR3 is built from 15 residues. In DNA, the CDR3 is TGTGCCAGCAGCGTAGCTCAGGGTAACAAGGAGACCCAGTACTTC. Amino acids: CASSVAQGNKETQYF.

This clonotype has just a few counts. The chain combines TRBV9 with TRBJ2-5, with 14 bases aligning to TRBD2. With V trimmed by 0 bases and J by 4 bases, 2 bases remained unmatched. The germline V gene encodes CDR1 SGDLS and CDR2 YYNGEE. CDR3 length equals 16 residues. CDR3 loop: CASSVDGTSGRETQYF. The CDR3 DNA reads TGTGCCAGCAGCGTAGATGGGACTAGCGGGAGAGAGACCCAGTACTTC.

Only a few counts were recorded for this clonotype. V gene TRBV9 combines with J gene TRBJ1-2, with TRBD1 as a possible D gene (5 bases). CDR1 SGDLS and CDR2 YYNGEE come from the germline V gene. With 0 bases removed from V and 7 bases from J, the gap between germline ends came to 10 bases. CDR3 length equals 13 residues. CDR3 residues: CASSVEGTGGYTF. CDR3 DNA sequence: TGTGCCAGCAGCGTAGAAGGCACAGGTGGCTACACCTTC.

This clonotype came up a few times. V gene TRBV19 combines with J gene TRBJ2-7; 7 bases fit TRBD1. The CDR3 sequence is 12 residues long. V trimming: 6 bases; J trimming: 6 bases; junction bases outside the gene matches: 5. From germline, CDR1 is LNHDA and CDR2 SQIVND (reference sequence). The DNA for the CDR3 is TGTGCCAGTAGCGACAGGGTCACCGAGCAGTACTTC. Protein: CASSDRVTEQYF.

This clonotype came up a few times. This chain connects TRBV6-2 or TRBV6-3 to TRBJ2-1; a possible D gene is TRBD2 (5 bases). Per the germline V gene, CDR1 is MNHEY and CDR2 is SVGEGT. The ends were cut back, 4 bases at V and 1 base at J, with 14 bases in the middle. This CDR3 has 16 amino acids. The CDR3 DNA is TGTGCCAGCAGTTCCTCGACTGGGAGATCCTACAATGAGCAGTTCTTC. This encodes CASSSSTGRSYNEQFF.

To note about this clonotype: A read error may produce the germline difference seen at one junction end. The rearrangement uses TRBV11-2 and TRBJ2-7; D possibly matches TRBD1 or TRBD2 (5 bases each). The germline CDR1 and CDR2 sequences are SGHAT and FQNNGV. There are 15 residues in the CDR3. The CDR3, as DNA: TGTGCCAGCACCTTATTCGGGGCGCTAAACTACGAGCAGTACTTC. Amino acids: CASTLFGALNYEQYF.

The chain uses TRBV9 and TRBJ2-1, with 12 bases matching TRBD2. Germline-derived CDR1 and CDR2 are SGDLS and YYNGEE. V lost 1 base and J lost 7; bases outside the gene matches: 3. There are 15 residues in the CDR3. CDR3 nucleotide sequence: TGTGCCAGCAGCGTAAAACTAGCGGGGGGAAATGAGCAGTTCTTC. Its translation: CASSVKLAGGNEQFF. Combining the CDR3 with reference TRBV9 and TRBJ2-1 gives the whole variable domain DSGVTQTPKHLITATGQRVTLRCSPRSGDLSVYWYQQSLDQGLQFLIQYYNGEERAKGNILERFSAQQFPDLHSELNLSSLELGDSALYFCASSVKLAGGNEQFFGPGTRLTVL.

This clonotype was seen a few times. The chain uses TRBV7-6 and TRBJ2-2; 8 bases fit TRBD1. V shed 4 bases and J 7 bases; nucleotides not matched to a gene: 2. Germline CDR1 and CDR2: SGHVS and FNYEAQ. This CDR3 comprises 13 residues. The CDR3 protein is CASSWDRNGELFF. CDR3 bases: TGTGCCAGCAGCTGGGACAGGAACGGGGAGCTGTTTTTT.

The gene calls are TRBV6-2 or TRBV6-3 and TRBJ2-3; TRBD2 agrees at 7 bases. This CDR3 region has 17 residues. Germline CDR1 MNHEY, CDR2 SVGEGT. After removal of 0 bases from V and 4 bases from J, the junction contained 10 bases not matched to a gene. Written as DNA, the CDR3 is TGTGCCAGCAGTTACTCGATAGCGGGTGAAAGGGCAGATACGCAGTATTTT. Translating gives CASSYSIAGERADTQYF.

This clonotype came up a few times. This chain links TRBV4-1 with TRBJ1-4, with D tentatively TRBD1 (6 bases). The CDR3 sequence is 15 residues long. Trimming shortened V by 0 bases and J by 8 bases, and 13 bases separated the two germline ends. Germline CDR1 is MGHRA and CDR2 is YSYEKL. The CDR3 protein is CASSQDFRTGEKLFF. The CDR3 coding sequence is TGCGCCAGCAGCCAAGATTTTCGAACAGGGGAAAAACTGTTTTTT.

The gene calls are TRBV7-9 and TRBJ2-6, with D unresolved. The V end lost 5 bases, the J end lost 0 bases, and 14 bases lay between the germline ends. The CDR3 contains 17 residues. CDR1 and CDR2 (germline): SEHNR, FQNEAQ (reference sequence). The CDR3 spells CASSRHRASSGANVLTF. For the CDR3, the DNA is TGTGCCAGCAGCCGACATCGGGCTTCCTCTGGGGCCAACGTCCTGACTTTC.

This clonotype was found a few times. This chain connects TRBV3-1 to TRBJ2-7; a possible D gene is TRBD1 (6 bases). V was pared by 2 bases and J by 0 bases, with 14 bases between. The CDR3 is 16 amino acids. CDR1 is LGHDT and CDR2 is YNNKEL in the germline V gene (reference sequence). The CDR3 protein is CASSQMDSHRSYEQYF. For the CDR3, the DNA is TGTGCCAGCAGCCAAATGGACAGCCATCGCTCCTACGAGCAGTACTTC.

V and J are TRBV18 and TRBJ2-7; tentative D call: TRBD2 (5 bases). V shed 3 bases and J shed 1 base, with 13 bases lying between them. Germline CDR1 is KGHSH and CDR2 is LQKENI. The CDR3 totals 15 residues. DNA of the CDR3: TGTGCCAGCTCACCGACCGGAGGTGCATCCTACGAGCAGTACTTC. This gives the protein CASSPTGGASYEQYF.

In DNA, the CDR3 is TGTGCCAGCAGCTTATTACGGGGGGAAGCTGAAGCTTTCTTT. Its protein product is CASSLLRGEAEAFF. The chain links TRBV7-9 to TRBJ1-1; tentatively, D is TRBD1 (5 bases). Trimming shortened V by 2 bases and J by 6 bases, and 13 bases separated the two germline ends. The CDR3 has 14 amino acids. CDR1 SEHNR and CDR2 FQNEAQ come from the germline V gene (reference sequence). The full variable domain, completed using reference TRBV7-9 and TRBJ1-1, is DTGVSQNPRHKITKRGQNVTFRCDPISEHNRLYWYRQTLGQGPEFLTYFQNEAQLEKSRLLSDRFSAERPKGSFSTLEIQRTEQGDSAMYLCASSLLRGEAEAFFGQGTRLTVV.

This clonotype has at least ten counts. The J gene is TRBJ2-3, the V gene TRBV12-3 or TRBV12-4; D unresolved. Trimming took 6 bases from V and 5 from J, leaving 6 bases between them. The CDR3 has 11 residues. CDR3 nucleotide sequence: TGTGCCAGCAGCCTCGGAGATACGCAGTATTTT. Its protein product is CASSLGDTQYF.

V and J are TRBV3-1 and TRBJ2-7, with no clear D. The CDR3 has 13 amino acids. Germline CDR1 LGHDT, CDR2 YNNKEL (reference sequence). The V and J ends lost 1 base and 6 bases respectively, with 10 bases between them. CDR3 amino acids: CASSQAPPGEQYF. The DNA of the CDR3 is TGTGCCAGCAGCCAAGCGCCCCCCGGCGAGCAGTACTTC.

The J gene is TRBJ2-1, the V gene TRBV5-1; a possible D gene is TRBD1 (5 bases). The CDR3 loop spans 14 amino acids. V was clipped by 2 bases and J by 8 bases, with 14 bases between them. The germline gives CDR1 SGHRS, CDR2 YFSETQ. The CDR3 DNA reads as TGCGCCAGCAGCTTACCAGACAGAGTCCATGAGCAGTTCTTC. This sequence encodes CASSLPDRVHEQFF.

With regard to this clonotype: At one end, the junction sequence differs from germline, possibly due to a read error. Here the CDR3 reads CASSYGRDYTGEQFF. The DNA for the CDR3 is TGTGCCAGCAGTTACGGGCGGGACTACACCGGGGAGCAGTTTTTT. V gene TRBV6-2 or TRBV6-3 combines with J gene TRBJ2-2; 7 nucleotides match TRBD2. The CDR3 is 15 residues long. Germline CDR1 and CDR2: MNHEY and SVGEGT.

This clonotype was seen only a few times. The rearrangement joins TRBV7-2 to TRBJ1-1; possible D gene TRBD1, 6 bases. The CDR3 covers 15 residues. Trimming shortened V by 1 base and J by 3 bases, and 12 bases separated the two germline ends. Germline CDR1 reads SGHTA; CDR2 reads FQGNSA. DNA for the CDR3: TGTGCCAGCAGCTTAGACAGGGTAAGGGACACTGAAGCTTTCTTT. This encodes CASSLDRVRDTEAFF.

The genes are TRBV12-3 or TRBV12-4 and TRBJ1-4; 10 bases agree with TRBD1. Trimming removed 6 bases from V and 8 bases from J; junction bases left unmatched: 3. The CDR3 has 13 residues. CDR3 sequence reads: CASRRQGAEKLFF. DNA of the CDR3: TGTGCCAGCAGGCGACAGGGGGCCGAAAAACTGTTTTTT.

V gene TRBV7-2 combines with J gene TRBJ1-1; TRBD1 matches at 8 bases. The CDR3 extends over 14 amino acids. Germline V gene lookup returns CDR1 SGHTA and CDR2 FQGNSA. Losses at the gene ends were 3 bases for V and 5 bases for J; bases not matched to a gene: 5. CDR3 sequence reads: CASSFFRGRTEAFF. DNA of the CDR3: TGTGCCAGCAGCTTTTTCAGGGGGCGGACTGAAGCTTTCTTT.

This clonotype was seen more than once but under ten times. The genes are TRBV4-1 and TRBJ2-5, with 9 bases that match TRBD2. The germline CDR1 and CDR2 sequences are MGHRA and YSYEKL. CDR3 length equals 16 residues. V lost 4 bases, J lost 2 bases, and 8 bases stayed unmatched. CDR3 region: CASSPPAGGGQETQYF. The CDR3 DNA reads as TGCGCCAGCAGCCCTCCCGCGGGGGGGGGTCAAGAGACCCAGTACTTC.

The chain recombines TRBV3-1 with TRBJ2-3, with 8 bases lining up with TRBD2. Trimming cost V 0 bases and J 12 bases; bases outside gene matches: 8. The CDR3 consists of 14 residues. Germline CDR1 LGHDT, CDR2 YNNKEL (reference sequence). CDR3 bases: TGTGCCAGCAGCCAAGATAGCGGGGCTTTACGACAGTATTTT. It specifies CASSQDSGALRQYF.

This chain joins TRBV20-1 and TRBJ2-1; no clear D gene. Germline V gene lookup returns CDR1 DFQATT and CDR2 SNEGSKA (reference sequence). V dropped 0 bases and J dropped 0 bases, with 9 bases sitting between them. This CDR3 is 15 amino acids long. CDR3 protein: CSARDPGHSYNEQFF. The CDR3 DNA sequence: TGCAGTGCTAGAGATCCCGGGCACTCCTACAATGAGCAGTTCTTC.